These 20 T cell receptor beta chains originate from one sample sequenced in a study of T cell repertoires in cytomegalovirus infection. TCRdb redid the calling of the reads with MiXCR, one entry per CDR3 protein. The sample records roughly 800,000 distinct CDR3 sequences, 25% to 30% being singletons. No antigen has been identified for these receptors. The sample consisted of cultured CD8+ T cells from PBMCs, taken from culture after CMV antigen stimulation. The receptors here all came from a human donor in good health (CMV status not recorded). Some clones in this sample may be carry-over from other donors' samples.

The table lists this clonotype with a count of one. The V and J genes are TRBV2 and TRBJ2-2, with 7 bases fitting TRBD2. Trimming removed 4 bases from V and 0 bases from J; junction bases left unmatched: 8. Germline CDR1 is SNHLY and CDR2 is FYNNEI. The CDR3 contains 17 residues. The CDR3 loop is CASSGGGQDTNTGELFF. The CDR3 nucleotides are TGTGCCAGCAGTGGGGGAGGGCAGGATACGAACACCGGGGAGCTGTTTTTT.

This clonotype showed up many times. The V call is TRBV7-2, the J call TRBJ2-7; 16 nucleotides agree with TRBD2. The CDR3 is 18 amino acids. V shed 6 bases, J shed 4 bases, and the junction held 12 bases outside the gene matches. The germline gives CDR1 SGHTA, CDR2 FQGNSA. DNA of the CDR3: TGTGCCAGCAGTCCCCTTCCGGGACTAGCGGGGGGGCGATACGAGCAGTACGTC. This codes for CASSPLPGLAGGRYEQYV.

This clonotype was observed a handful of times. V and J are TRBV25-1 and TRBJ1-2; no definite D call. The CDR3 covers 13 residues. Germline V gene data show CDR1 as MGHDK and CDR2 as SYGVNS. V was clipped by 4 bases and J by 5 bases, with 11 bases between them. CDR3 region: CASSVILGYGYTF. CDR3 in DNA: TGTGCCAGCAGTGTTATTTTAGGGTATGGCTACACCTTC.

The table lists this clonotype with a few counts. The V and J genes are TRBV4-1 and TRBJ2-1; D may be TRBD2 (5 bases). CDR1 and CDR2 from the germline V gene are MGHRA and YSYEKL. The CDR3 runs to 14 residues. Trimming left V 1 base short and J 3 bases short, with 7 bases between. CDR3 amino acids: CASSQVGVYNEQFF. The CDR3 DNA reads TGCGCCAGCAGCCAAGTGGGAGTCTACAATGAGCAGTTCTTC.

The CDR3 reads CASSDSSGGVQTQYF. Written as DNA, the CDR3 is TGTGCCAGCAGCGACTCTAGCGGGGGTGTACAGACCCAGTACTTC. V is TRBV9 and J is TRBJ2-5; 10 nucleotides line up with TRBD2. J lost 6 bases, V lost 3 bases, and 8 bases had no gene match. This CDR3 is built from 15 residues. Germline V CDR1 and CDR2: SGDLS, YYNGEE. The full variable domain, with the rest looked up from reference TRBV9 and TRBJ2-5, is DSGVTQTPKHLITATGQRVTLRCSPRSGDLSVYWYQQSLDQGLQFLIQYYNGEERAKGNILERFSAQQFPDLHSELNLSSLELGDSALYFCASSDSSGGVQTQYFGPGTRLLVL.

The chain couples TRBV28 to TRBJ2-4, with 11 bases fitting TRBD2. This CDR3 has 18 amino acids. Germline trimming cut 2 bases from V and 8 bases from J; bases unmatched to any gene: 14. Per germline, CDR1 MDHEN and CDR2 SYDVKM. CDR3 DNA sequence: TGTGCCAGCAGTTTACCGACTATAGCGGGGGGGCCACGTCACATTCAGTACTTC. Translating it yields CASSLPTIAGGPRHIQYF.

There are a few counts of this clonotype. The chain has TRBV5-1 and TRBJ2-2; TRBD2 agrees at 12 bases. Trimming at V came to 4 bases and at J to 2 bases, leaving 6 bases not matched to a gene. The CDR3 is made up of 17 amino acids. Germline lookup yields CDR1 SGHRS and CDR2 YFSETQ. In DNA form, the CDR3 reads TGCGCCAGCAGCACGGCGACTAGCGGGGGTAACACCGGGGAGCTGTTTTTT. Translation gives CASSTATSGGNTGELFF.

This clonotype was recorded at least ten times. The rearrangement joins TRBV7-2 to TRBJ2-5; the match to TRBD1 covers 9 bases. The junction had 11 bases not matched to a gene; V was cut back by 2 bases and J by 1 base. The CDR3 sequence is 18 residues long. Germline CDR1 is SGHTA and CDR2 is FQGNSA. The chain's CDR3 is CASSLPGTGPTFQETQYF. The DNA for the CDR3 is TGTGCCAGCAGCTTACCCGGGACAGGGCCAACTTTCCAAGAGACCCAGTACTTC.

The V and J genes are TRBV13 and TRBJ2-1, with 12 bases lining up with TRBD2. The CDR3 runs 17 residues. CDR1 is PRHDT and CDR2 is FYEKMQ in the germline V gene (reference sequence). V trimming: 5 bases; J trimming: 0 bases; junction bases outside the gene matches: 5. This CDR3 is CASSLSSGGASYNEQFF. The CDR3 DNA sequence: TGTGCCAGCAGCCTCTCTAGCGGGGGGGCCTCCTACAATGAGCAGTTCTTC.

The table lists this clonotype with many counts. The V call is TRBV7-8, the J call TRBJ1-4; 7 nucleotides match TRBD1. CDR1 is SGHVS, CDR2 FQNEAQ, per germline. CDR3 length: 16 amino acids. V was clipped by 0 bases and J by 5 bases; unmatched bases: 6. CDR3 loop: CASSLAGGTVNEKLFF. CDR3 bases: TGTGCCAGCAGCTTAGCGGGGGGGACAGTGAATGAAAAACTGTTTTTT.

The chain carries TRBV4-1 and TRBJ2-3; D uncertain. The V end lost 4 bases, the J end lost 0 bases, and 11 bases lay between the germline ends. The CDR3 runs 15 residues. The germline V gene encodes CDR1 MGHRA and CDR2 YSYEKL. The CDR3 loop reads CASSLRAESTDTQYF. The CDR3 DNA reads as TGCGCCAGCAGCCTAAGGGCAGAGAGCACAGATACGCAGTATTTT.

The chain is built from TRBV7-9 and TRBJ2-3; possible D gene TRBD2, 6 bases. The germline V gene encodes CDR1 SEHNR and CDR2 FQNEAQ (reference sequence). This CDR3 contains 16 residues. Between the trimmed V and J ends, which lost 2 bases and 2 bases, there was a span of 14 bases. The CDR3 region is CASSLSGLEYTDTQYF. CDR3 bases: TGTGCCAGCAGCTTATCGGGACTGGAATACACAGATACGCAGTATTTT.

This clonotype was seen a few times. The rearrangement joins TRBV12-3 or TRBV12-4 to TRBJ2-7; TRBD1 agrees at 7 bases. The CDR3 is 16 amino acids. With V trimmed by 2 bases and J by 4 bases, 11 bases remained unmatched. The CDR3 bases are TGTGCCAGCAGTTTATCGTCCGGGACAGCTCGTTACGAGCAGTACTTC. This gives the protein CASSLSSGTARYEQYF.

J is TRBJ1-1 and V is TRBV5-5; D gene unclear. Germline assignment: CDR1 SGHKS and CDR2 YYEKEE (reference sequence). V dropped 4 bases and J dropped 1 base, with 17 bases sitting between them. This CDR3 comprises 16 residues. CDR3: CASSPPRVRENTEAFF. CDR3 sequence (DNA): TGTGCCAGCAGCCCGCCCCGGGTCCGGGAGAACACTGAAGCTTTCTTT. Combining the CDR3 with reference TRBV5-5 and TRBJ1-1 gives the whole variable domain DAGVTQSPTHLIKTRGQQVTLRCSPISGHKSVSWYQQVLGQGPQFIFQYYEKEERGRGNFPDRFSARQFPNYSSELNVNALLLGDSALYLCASSPPRVRENTEAFFGQGTRLTVV.

This clonotype came up a few times. The chain links TRBV27 to TRBJ1-6; D unclear. The V gene's germline CDR1 is MNHEY and CDR2 SMNVEV (reference sequence). The CDR3 is 18 amino acids. V was trimmed by 5 bases and J by 4 bases, leaving 21 bases between them. The CDR3 loop reads CASSVAPPEGGYNSPLHF. As DNA, the CDR3 is TGTGCCAGCAGTGTCGCTCCCCCCGAAGGCGGGTATAATTCACCCCTCCACTTT.

The chain employs TRBV6-6 and TRBJ2-1, with 8 bases lining up with TRBD2. Germline V gene lookup returns CDR1 MNHNY and CDR2 SVGAGI (reference sequence). There are 15 residues in the CDR3. The trim removed 6 bases at V and 6 bases at J, leaving 10 bases unmatched. In DNA, the CDR3 is TGTGCCAGCAGACGAGGACTAGCAGCTCCCAATGAGCAGTTCTTC. Amino acid sequence: CASRRGLAAPNEQFF.

This clonotype was counted at least ten times. This rearrangement joins TRBV7-9 to TRBJ2-7; 8 nucleotides line up with TRBD1. Germline CDR1 and CDR2: SEHNR and FQNEAQ (reference sequence). This CDR3 is 14 amino acids long. V lost 4 bases and J lost 5; bases outside the gene matches: 7. The CDR3 DNA reads TGTGCCAGCAGCTCTCGGACAGGGAAAGACGAGCAGTACTTC. Its protein is CASSSRTGKDEQYF.

This clonotype was seen many times. The chain couples TRBV27 to TRBJ1-1, with 8 bases fitting TRBD1. The CDR3 is made up of 14 amino acids. Unmatched junction bases numbered 5, after V lost 6 bases and J lost 2 bases. Germline lookup yields CDR1 MNHEY and CDR2 SMNVEV (reference sequence). The DNA for the CDR3 is TGTGCCAGCAGCGCGGGACAGGTAAACACTGAAGCTTTCTTT. Its protein is CASSAGQVNTEAFF.

This clonotype was observed at least ten times. The chain has TRBV12-3 or TRBV12-4 and TRBJ2-2; D is possibly TRBD1 or TRBD2 (6 bases each). This CDR3 has 16 residues. The germline V and J ends were trimmed by 3 bases and 4 bases, with 15 bases remaining between them. CDR3 coding DNA: TGTGCCAGCAGTTTTCCTAGGGGGGCCGGCACCGGGGAGCTGTTTTTT. Its translation is CASSFPRGAGTGELFF.

This rearrangement joins TRBV2 to TRBJ2-5, with TRBD2 matching 7 bases. The germline gives CDR1 SNHLY, CDR2 FYNNEI. The CDR3 is 13 residues long. The J segment lost 5 bases and the V segment lost 10 bases, leaving 10 bases of the junction unmatched. The CDR3 is CATPGGGSETQYF. CDR3 sequence (DNA): TGTGCCACCCCCGGCGGGGGTAGTGAGACCCAGTACTTC.